These 7 T cell receptor beta chains were sequenced from one sample in a study of early T cells in non-severe SARS-CoV-2 infection. TCRdb analysed the 5' RACE reads with MiXCR anew, one entry per CDR3 protein. Of under 85,000 distinct CDR3 sequences listed, approximately 13% are singletons. Sequencing was done on a sample of whole blood. These receptors were collected from an adult who was a healthcare worker with PCR-confirmed SARS-CoV-2 infection or an uninfected control (not recorded which).

This clonotype was recorded a few times. For the CDR3, the DNA is TGTGCCACCCGAGTGAGGGTCGCCTACGAGCAGTACTTC. Protein product: CATRVRVAYEQYF. The chain carries TRBV6-6 and TRBJ2-7; a weak D match, TRBD2 (5 bases). The CDR3 is 13 amino acids. The germline V gene encodes CDR1 MNHNY and CDR2 SVGAGI (reference sequence). Trimming left V 10 bases short and J 2 bases short, with 15 bases between.

For this clonotype: The junction and the germline gene differ at one end; a read error may be behind it. The rearrangement uses TRBV7-7 and TRBJ2-5, with a tentative D call TRBD2 (5 bases). The CDR3 contains 13 residues. Germline CDR1 reads SSHAT; CDR2 reads FNYEAQ (reference sequence). Written as DNA, the CDR3 is TGTGCTAGCAGCCCCGGCCGAGGGGAGACCCAGTACTTC. Its translation is CASSPGRGETQYF.

V and J are TRBV27 and TRBJ2-1, with 8 bases that match TRBD1. Germline loops: CDR1 MNHEY, CDR2 SMNVEV (reference sequence). With 6 bases clipped from V and 9 bases from J, the junction kept 10 bases outside the gene matches. This CDR3 contains 14 residues. The CDR3 sequence is CASSKRTGNREQFF. For the CDR3, the DNA is TGTGCCAGCAGCAAAAGGACAGGGAATCGTGAGCAGTTCTTC.

This clonotype was picked up many times. The chain combines TRBV2 with TRBJ2-2; D unclear. Germline V gives CDR1 SNHLY, CDR2 FYNNEI. The CDR3 totals 18 residues. Trimming stripped 8 bases from V and 1 base from J, with 23 bases between. This CDR3 is CASHAASPRAWNTGELFF. CDR3 DNA: TGTGCCAGCCATGCGGCGTCGCCTCGAGCGTGGAACACCGGGGAGCTGTTTTTT.

A single count supports this clonotype. V usage is TRBV6-1 and J usage is TRBJ1-6; D is unresolved. CDR3 length: 16 residues. Germline loops: CDR1 MNHNS, CDR2 SASEGT. V was cut by 0 bases and J by 4 bases, with 10 bases left in between. In DNA form, the CDR3 reads TGTGCCAGCAGTGAAGCGAATTCGCTTTATAATTCACCCCTCCACTTT. Protein: CASSEANSLYNSPLHF.

The chain joins TRBV5-1 to TRBJ1-4, with 10 bases fitting TRBD1. Trimming at V came to 4 bases and at J to 5 bases, leaving 5 bases not matched to a gene. CDR1 SGHRS and CDR2 YFSETQ come from the germline V gene. CDR3 size: 15 residues. The CDR3 DNA is TGCGCCAGCAGCCGGGACAGGGGTCCAAATGAAAAACTGTTTTTT. Its protein is CASSRDRGPNEKLFF.

The CDR3 here is CAISEGDRRETQYF. CDR3 sequence (DNA): TGTGCCATCAGTGAAGGGGACAGAAGGGAGACCCAGTACTTC. V usage is TRBV10-3 and J usage is TRBJ2-5; 7 nucleotides align to TRBD1. Germline V gene data show CDR1 as ENHRY and CDR2 as SYGVKD. The V segment lost 3 bases and the J segment 5 bases; nucleotides outside the gene matches: 6. CDR3 length: 14 amino acids.